This T cell receptor beta chain came from a study of CD8 T cells in Susac syndrome. RNA, at about 0.5 to 1 ug, was reverse transcribed with random hexamers. Amplification of TCR beta CDR3 spanned 54 Vbeta and 13 Jbeta via immunoSEQ multiplex PCR. One entry per CDR3 protein results from TCRdb running MiXCR on the immunoSEQ multiplex PCR reads. The sample holds roughly 300,000 distinct CDR3 sequences; roughly 81% are singletons and the top ten take over 0.09%. Notes on the study in general: The study admitted that it had a relatively small number of individuals in its TCR sequencing and HLA analysis.

Trimming took 4 bases from V and 4 from J, leaving 15 bases between them. CDR1 and CDR2 from the germline V gene are SEHNR and FQNEAQ (reference sequence). This CDR3 is 15 amino acids long. TEMRA cells were enriched by FACS, and CD4+ and CD8+ T cells were negatively isolated. With regard to this clonotype: Antigen specificity is unknown.

The chain recombines TRBV7-9 with TRBJ2-3; D is tentatively TRBD1 or TRBD2 (5 bases each). The clonotype was recovered from a human donor with multiple sclerosis. Sequenced: CD8+ T cells from PBMCs. The chain's CDR3 is CASSSLRDLPDTQYF. Written as DNA, the CDR3 is TGTGCCAGCAGCTCACTCAGGGACCTCCCAGATACGCAGTATTTT.